This entry lists 4 T cell receptor beta chains sequenced from one sample in a study of blood T cell repertoires in COVID-19. The repertoire was sequenced with immunoSEQ multiplex PCR; TCRdb's copy has only in-frame clones and lacks some. Of some 58,000 clones listed, 80% to 90% are singletons. Specimen: peripheral blood. The receptors originated from a human donor in a cohort sampled during active COVID-19.

The CDR3 is CASSLAQLAGGRTDTQYF. CDR3 nucleotide sequence: TGTGCCAGCAGCTTAGCACAACTAGCGGGGGGTCGCACAGATACGCAGTATTTT. The chain employs TRBV7-6 and TRBJ2-3; 12 bases agree with TRBD2. CDR1 and CDR2 (germline): SGHVS, FNYEAQ. This CDR3 comprises 18 residues. With 0 bases clipped from V and 1 base from J, the junction kept 5 bases outside the gene matches.

The chain couples TRBV20-1 to TRBJ1-1; 8 bases agree with TRBD1. The CDR3 consists of 11 residues. V lost 5 bases and J lost 11; bases outside the gene matches: 7. Germline V lookup: CDR1 DFQATT, CDR2 SNEGSKA (reference sequence). CDR3 residues: CSARGQGAAFF. The CDR3 nucleotides are TGCAGTGCTCGGGGGCAGGGGGCGGCTTTCTTT.

V is TRBV5-1 and J is TRBJ2-1, with 9 bases identical to TRBD1. Germline values: CDR1 SGHRS, CDR2 YFSETQ. V lost 4 bases to trimming and J lost 1 base; unmatched junction nucleotides: 6. The CDR3 is 16 amino acids. As DNA, the CDR3 is TGCGCCAGCAGCCTGACCGGGACAGGGTCCTACAATGAGCAGTTCTTC. Its protein product is CASSLTGTGSYNEQFF.

The CDR3 is CASSRGTQSGNEQFF. The CDR3 nucleotides read TGCGCCAGCAGCCGCGGGACCCAATCGGGGAATGAGCAGTTCTTC. The rearrangement joins TRBV4-1 to TRBJ2-1, with D perhaps TRBD2 (6 bases). Germline CDR1 MGHRA, CDR2 YSYEKL. The CDR3 spans 15 residues. V was cut by 4 bases and J by 7 bases, with 17 bases left in between.